This T cell receptor beta chain was obtained from a study of OX40 agonist ivuxolimab in advanced cancers. The wider study: Patients treated during dose escalation were battling hepatocellular carcinoma, melanoma, renal cell or head and neck cancer. Earlier anti-PD-1, anti-PD-L1 or anti-CTLA-4 therapy was permitted; under 50% had received some.

Sequenced by immunoSEQ multiplex PCR; TCRdb stores in-frame clones only, minus some. This table holds tens of thousands of clones, 77% found once. Germline CDR1 MNHNS, CDR2 SASEGT. V was trimmed by 9 bases and J by 3 bases, leaving 13 bases between them. The CDR3 has 13 residues. The V call is TRBV6-1, the J call TRBJ2-3; tentatively, D is TRBD2 (5 bases). This TCR was recovered from an adult with an advanced solid tumor such as melanoma, head and neck, liver or kidney cancer. Source: CD4+ or CD8+ T cells sorted from blood, taken in a trial of the OX40 agonist ivuxolimab. The CDR3: CASSDPGTDTQYF. CDR3 DNA sequence: TGTGCCAGTTCGGACCCGGGAACAGATACGCAGTATTTT.